This T cell receptor beta chain was retrieved from a study of technical replicates of blood from a handful of donors. CDR3 length: 15 residues. Looked up from germline, CDR1 is MNHEY and CDR2 is SVGAGI. Produced via immunoSEQ multiplex PCR; TCRdb's table is partial and in-frame only. Of 85,000 to 90,000 clones in the sample, 85% to 95% are singletons; the top ten hold 0.2% to 0.3%. The specimen sequenced was T cells isolated from PBMCs. This sequence was found in a human donor in good health. The V and J genes are TRBV6-5 and TRBJ2-5; 10 bases are shared with TRBD2. The J call could be wrong; TRBJ2-7 is a better fit for the DNA end. The CDR3 DNA follows: TGTGCCAGCAGACTTCTAGCGGGAGCTGCGTACGAGCAGTACTTC. This gives the protein CASRLLAGAAYEQYF.